The 21 T cell receptor beta chains in this list originate from one sample, sequenced in a study of cytomegalovirus exposure and HLA in healthy donors. Amplification used 60 Vbeta primers and 13 Jbeta primers. Measured with immunoSEQ multiplex PCR; TCRdb has only the in-frame clones, and not every one. The table shows 160,000 or so clones, with more than 65% occurring only once. The sequencing input was PBMCs. The receptor set was obtained from a woman between 45 and 60 years old in good health and CMV-seronegative.

The chain links TRBV7-8 to TRBJ2-1; 8 positions match TRBD2. The germline CDR1 and CDR2 sequences are SGHVS and FQNEAQ. The CDR3 totals 17 residues. Trimming took 5 bases from V and 0 from J; bases not matched to a gene: 9. The CDR3 DNA follows: TGTGCCAGCAGCCCCCTACTAGCGGACTACTCCTACAATGAGCAGTTCTTC. Amino acid sequence: CASSPLLADYSYNEQFF.

This chain joins TRBV7-9 and TRBJ2-5, with TRBD2 matching over 7 bases. The J call may be in error: the DNA end matches TRBJ2-7 better. Germline V lookup: CDR1 SEHNR, CDR2 FQNEAQ (reference sequence). This CDR3 has 13 residues. CDR3 bases: TGTGCCAGCAGCTTCGGGGGGTCCTACGAGCAGTACTTC. The encoded protein is CASSFGGSYEQYF.

This chain uses TRBV28 with TRBJ2-7; 9 nucleotides agree with TRBD2. The CDR3 contains 15 residues. Germline CDR1 is MDHEN and CDR2 is SYDVKM. Unmatched junction bases numbered 5, after V lost 1 base and J lost 4 bases. CDR3 region: CASSLFLAGTYEQYF. CDR3 DNA sequence: TGTGCCAGCAGTTTATTTCTAGCGGGGACTTACGAGCAGTACTTC.

The chain couples TRBV6-6 to TRBJ1-5, with 9 bases matching TRBD1. CDR1 and CDR2 (germline): MNHNY, SVGAGI (reference sequence). This CDR3 comprises 14 residues. V dropped 5 bases and J dropped 6; count of bases not matched to a gene: 5. The CDR3 DNA sequence: TGTGCCAGCAGTGCGGACAGGGGAATTCAGCCCCAGCATTTT. Protein: CASSADRGIQPQHF.

This rearrangement joins TRBV5-1 to TRBJ2-5; 10 bases align to TRBD1. Germline V CDR1 and CDR2: SGHRS, YFSETQ. V lost 4 bases and J lost 5; bases outside the gene matches: 11. CDR3 length: 16 amino acids. The CDR3 sequence is CASSTGTGVIHETQYF. CDR3 nucleotide sequence: TGCGCCAGCAGCACCGGGACAGGGGTTATTCACGAGACCCAGTACTTC.

The chain uses TRBV6-5 and TRBJ1-5, with D hard to call. Looked up from germline, CDR1 is MNHEY and CDR2 is SVGAGI. The CDR3 is 16 amino acids. V dropped 0 bases and J dropped 0 bases, with 9 bases sitting between them. The CDR3 loop reads CASSYSSAYSNQPQHF. The CDR3 coding sequence is TGTGCCAGCAGTTACTCTAGCGCGTATAGCAATCAGCCCCAGCATTTT.

V usage is TRBV18 and J usage is TRBJ1-2; no reliable D call. This CDR3 has 17 amino acids. Germline CDR1 is KGHSH and CDR2 is LQKENI. Trimming took 1 base from V and 0 from J, leaving 15 bases between them. CDR3 region: CASSPQLPTGANYGYTF. Written as DNA, the CDR3 is TGTGCCAGCTCACCACAGCTCCCCACTGGAGCTAACTATGGCTACACCTTC.

This clone was counted between two and nine times. The gene calls are TRBV5-6 and TRBJ1-1; 7 bases are a match to TRBD1. CDR3 length: 14 amino acids. Trimming at V came to 4 bases and at J to 2 bases, leaving 5 bases not matched to a gene. Germline-derived CDR1 and CDR2 are SGHDT and YYEEEE. CDR3 amino acids: CASSRRQGNTEAFF. The CDR3 DNA reads TGTGCCAGCAGCCGAAGACAGGGTAACACTGAAGCTTTCTTT.

The V call is TRBV10-3, the J call TRBJ2-2; the match to TRBD1 covers 7 bases. Germline V gene lookup returns CDR1 ENHRY and CDR2 SYGVKD. With V trimmed by 6 bases and J by 0 bases, 1 base remained unmatched. The CDR3 extends over 14 amino acids. The CDR3 DNA reads as TGTGCCATCAGACAGGGGCCGAACACCGGGGAGCTGTTTTTT. Translated: CAIRQGPNTGELFF.

V and J are TRBV5-1 and TRBJ2-3; tentative D call: TRBD1 (6 bases). Trimming removed 4 bases at V and 1 base at J, with 16 bases between. The CDR3 is made up of 16 amino acids. Germline CDR1 and CDR2: SGHRS and YFSETQ. In nucleotides, the CDR3 is TGCGCCAGCAGCCCGATGGGGGCAGTGCGCACAGATACGCAGTATTTT. Translation gives CASSPMGAVRTDTQYF.

The V gene is TRBV9, the J gene TRBJ2-1; D is unresolved. V was trimmed by 3 bases and J by 5 bases, leaving 15 bases between them. This CDR3 has 15 residues. The germline CDR1 and CDR2 sequences are SGDLS and YYNGEE. The CDR3 loop is CASSAKGEVDNEQFF. The CDR3 DNA is TGTGCCAGCAGCGCCAAAGGAGAAGTAGACAATGAGCAGTTCTTC.

The J gene is TRBJ1-1, the V gene TRBV25-1; tentatively, D is TRBD1 (6 bases). Deletions cut 3 bases from V and 4 bases from J, with 12 bases between. The CDR3 has 14 residues. The germline gives CDR1 MGHDK, CDR2 SYGVNS. The CDR3 nucleotides are TGTGCCAGCAGTGAGTTACAGGGCGGCACTGAAGCTTTCTTT. The encoded protein is CASSELQGGTEAFF.

The genes are TRBV4-3 and TRBJ2-7; D might be TRBD2 (7 bases). Germline V lookup: CDR1 LGHNA, CDR2 YSLEER. This CDR3 is built from 15 residues. V dropped 1 base and J dropped 4 bases, with 14 bases sitting between them. The CDR3 sequence: CASSQGFRGGYEQYF. In nucleotides, the CDR3 is TGCGCCAGCAGCCAAGGATTCAGGGGAGGGTACGAGCAGTACTTC.

This clone was recorded only once. The gene calls are TRBV19 and TRBJ2-7; a possible D gene is TRBD2 (5 bases). The length of the CDR3 is 14 residues. V gave up 4 bases and J gave up 2 bases, with 12 bases separating them. The germline gives CDR1 LNHDA, CDR2 SQIVND (reference sequence). For the CDR3, the DNA is TGTGCCAGTAGTAGGTTCGACGGGACCTACGAGCAGTACTTC. Encoded protein: CASSRFDGTYEQYF.

Notes on this clone: The sample has other DNA sequences that encode this CDR3 too. The chain uses TRBV11-1 and TRBJ1-1; D uncertain. V dropped 2 bases and J dropped 8 bases, with 9 bases sitting between them. This CDR3 spans 12 amino acids. CDR1 and CDR2 from the germline V gene are SGHAT and FQDESV (reference sequence). The CDR3 DNA follows: TGTGCCAGCAGCTTATCCGGGATAGAAGCTTTCTTT. It yields the protein CASSLSGIEAFF.

This clone was observed a single time. The V and J genes are TRBV7-9 and TRBJ1-2; 8 bases agree with TRBD1. Germline V gives CDR1 SEHNR, CDR2 FQNEAQ (reference sequence). This CDR3 comprises 14 residues. V lost 5 bases to trimming and J lost 1 base; unmatched junction nucleotides: 3. In DNA, the CDR3 is TGTGCCAGCAGCCCGGACAGGGTTAACTATGGCTACACCTTC. Translation gives CASSPDRVNYGYTF.

The V and J genes are TRBV10-1 and TRBJ1-5; D not certain. The germline V and J ends were trimmed by 10 bases and 7 bases, with 29 bases remaining between them. This CDR3 spans 17 amino acids. Germline lookup yields CDR1 WNHNN and CDR2 SYGVQD (reference sequence). The CDR3 DNA is TGCGCCACCCCAGTCCCGGGGAATATGGTTGCAAGCCAGCCCCAGCATTTT. Its protein is CATPVPGNMVASQPQHF.

The rearrangement links TRBV5-1 to TRBJ2-2; 9 bases are a match to TRBD1. V gave up 3 bases and J gave up 6 bases; unmatched junction bases: 15. CDR3 length: 18 residues. Germline CDR1 is SGHRS and CDR2 is YFSETQ. Here the CDR3 reads CASSWMMTGTGWAGELFF. The CDR3 nucleotides read TGCGCCAGCAGCTGGATGATGACCGGGACAGGGTGGGCCGGGGAGCTGTTTTTT.

The J gene is TRBJ2-7, the V gene TRBV28; 9 nucleotides line up with TRBD1. This CDR3 is 16 amino acids long. V shed 3 bases, J shed 2 bases, and the junction held 8 bases outside the gene matches. Germline CDR1 reads MDHEN; CDR2 reads SYDVKM. As DNA, the CDR3 is TGTGCCAGCAGTTTCCTAGTGGGACAGGGAGCCTACGAGCAGTACTTC. This codes for CASSFLVGQGAYEQYF.

This clone occurred once. The chain joins TRBV28 to TRBJ2-1; D perhaps matches TRBD2 (6 bases). Germline V gene data show CDR1 as MDHEN and CDR2 as SYDVKM. Trimming removed 2 bases at V and 2 bases at J, with 13 bases between. CDR3 length: 16 amino acids. CDR3 residues: CASSLDGGLAYNEQFF. The CDR3 bases are TGTGCCAGCAGTTTAGATGGAGGGCTCGCCTACAATGAGCAGTTCTTC.

The chain combines TRBV5-4 with TRBJ2-2; a possible D gene is TRBD2 (6 bases). This CDR3 comprises 15 residues. Germline V gene sequence: CDR1 SGHNT, CDR2 YYREEE (reference sequence). Trimming cost V 3 bases and J 4 bases, with 13 bases left between them. CDR3 residues: CASSSPGLRTGELFF. The CDR3 DNA reads TGTGCCAGCAGCTCTCCGGGACTTCGCACCGGGGAGCTGTTTTTT. The full variable domain, in which reference TRBV5-4 and TRBJ2-2 provide the parts outside the CDR3, is ETGVTQSPTHLIKTRGQQVTLRCSSQSGHNTVSWYQQALGQGPQFIFQYYREEENGRGNFPPRFSGLQFPNYSSELNVNALELDDSALYLCASSSPGLRTGELFFGEGSRLTVL.